The 18 T cell receptor beta chains below come from one sample, sequenced in a study of vaccination and CD4 T cells after COVID-19. Their antigens remain unidentified. Documented treatment: approximately 9-day PBMC culture with coronavirus spike peptide pools or control peptides (ViraFEST assay). With the Oncomine TCR Beta short-read assay, DNA from cultured CD4+ T cells was sequenced. MiXCR was run by TCRdb on the PCR reads, yielding one entry per CDR3 protein. This table holds approximately 21,000 distinct CDR3 sequences, 60% found once. Material: CD4+ T cells from blood, cultured in vitro, obtained after SARS-CoV-2 vaccination. These receptors were obtained from a human donor who received a COVID-19 vaccine.

In this sample, this clonotype turned up a few times. The CDR3 DNA is TGTGCTAGTGGTTTGGCCGGAACGAACACTGAAGCTTTCTTT. It encodes CASGLAGTNTEAFF. V is TRBV12-5 and J is TRBJ1-1; D remains unclear. The CDR3 consists of 14 residues. V shed 1 base and J shed 1 base, with 7 bases lying between them. Germline V gene sequence: CDR1 LGHNT, CDR2 FRNRAP. The whole variable domain, filled in from reference TRBV12-5 and TRBJ1-1, reads DARVTQTPRHKVTEMGQEVTMRCQPILGHNTVFWYRQTMMQGLELLAYFRNRAPLDDSGMPKDRFSAEMPDATLATLKIQPSEPRDSAVYFCASGLAGTNTEAFFGQGTRLTVV.

The genes are TRBV6-5 and TRBJ1-2, with 7 bases identical to TRBD1. Germline lookup yields CDR1 MNHEY and CDR2 SVGAGI. V shed 4 bases, J shed 4 bases, and the junction held 21 bases outside the gene matches. The CDR3 spans 19 residues. CDR3 nucleotides: TGTGCCAGCAGTTCCTCAAGAGGACAGGCCGCAGGAGCTCGCTATGGCTACACCTTC. It translates to CASSSSRGQAAGARYGYTF.

The rearrangement links TRBV12-3 or TRBV12-4 to TRBJ1-2; maybe TRBD1 (6 bases). The length of the CDR3 is 12 residues. V shed 2 bases and J shed 6 bases, with 7 bases lying between them. The CDR3 sequence: CASSLYRDGYTF. CDR3 sequence (DNA): TGTGCCAGCAGTTTATACAGGGATGGCTACACCTTC.

This clonotype has a handful of counts. The J gene is TRBJ1-6, the V gene TRBV2; no clear D gene. The V end lost 6 bases, the J end lost 0 bases, and 12 bases lay between the germline ends. Germline V gene sequence: CDR1 SNHLY, CDR2 FYNNEI. The CDR3 loop spans 16 amino acids. CDR3 bases: TGTGCCAGCAGGATTCAGACTAGCTCCTATAATTCACCCCTCCACTTT. It yields the protein CASRIQTSSYNSPLHF.

The rearrangement links TRBV20-1 to TRBJ1-5, with 8 bases lining up with TRBD1. Germline trimming cut 4 bases from V and 2 bases from J; bases unmatched to any gene: 22. This CDR3 has 20 residues. Germline CDR1 reads DFQATT; CDR2 reads SNEGSKA (reference sequence). The CDR3 nucleotides are TGCAGTGCTATAAACACATGGGGGACAGGCTATATGCATGGCAATCAGCCCCAGCATTTT. As protein: CSAINTWGTGYMHGNQPQHF.

This sequence joins TRBV30 and TRBJ1-1, with D perhaps matching TRBD1 (5 bases). There are 13 residues in the CDR3. V was clipped by 3 bases and J by 4 bases, with 12 bases between them. Germline lookup yields CDR1 GTSNPN and CDR2 SVGIG (reference sequence). The CDR3 DNA is TGTGCCTGGAGGCTCGGGGGTGGCACTGAAGCTTTCTTT. Its protein product is CAWRLGGGTEAFF.

This clonotype was detected only a few times. The V gene is TRBV20-1, the J gene TRBJ1-2, with 9 bases that match TRBD1. The CDR3 runs 13 residues. In germline, CDR1 is DFQATT, CDR2 SNEGSKA (reference sequence). V was clipped by 1 base and J by 7 bases; unmatched bases: 4. The CDR3 bases are TGCAGTGCTAGAGGACAGGGGGAGTCTGGCTACACCTTC. It specifies CSARGQGESGYTF.

The V and J genes are TRBV9 and TRBJ2-6, with D possibly TRBD1 on 6 matching bases. Germline V gene data show CDR1 as SGDLS and CDR2 as YYNGEE. This CDR3 contains 18 residues. V was clipped by 2 bases and J by 0 bases, with 15 bases between them. The CDR3 nucleotides read TGTGCCAGCAGCGTCATGACAGGTTCCCTCTCTGGGGCCAACGTCCTGACTTTC. Translating gives CASSVMTGSLSGANVLTF.

This clonotype showed up just a few times. The rearrangement joins TRBV24-1 to TRBJ1-1; D is ambiguous. Trimming left V 4 bases short and J 1 base short, with 12 bases between. This CDR3 contains 15 residues. CDR1 and CDR2 from the germline V gene are KGHDR and SFDVKD. CDR3 nucleotides: TGTGCCACCAGTGAAAACACCCTAGAGAACACTGAAGCTTTCTTT. Protein product: CATSENTLENTEAFF.

The chain joins TRBV7-9 to TRBJ2-3; 11 nucleotides align to TRBD2. Trimming took 1 base from V and 3 from J; bases not matched to a gene: 3. The CDR3 runs to 16 residues. Germline V CDR1 and CDR2: SEHNR, FQNEAQ (reference sequence). For the CDR3, the DNA is TGTGCCAGCAGCTTAGATCTAGCGGGGGGTACAGATACGCAGTATTTT. This sequence encodes CASSLDLAGGTDTQYF.

The chain recombines TRBV2 with TRBJ1-2; weak D call: TRBD1 (6 bases). Trimming pared 3 bases from V and 0 bases from J, leaving 14 bases between. CDR3 length: 16 amino acids. The germline gives CDR1 SNHLY, CDR2 FYNNEI. The DNA for the CDR3 is TGTGCCAGCAGTGAGTCCCGGACAGAAGCTAACTATGGCTACACCTTC. Translation: CASSESRTEANYGYTF.

The rearrangement joins TRBV19 to TRBJ1-2, with 8 bases identical to TRBD1. J lost 6 bases, V lost 4 bases, and 7 bases had no gene match. Germline values: CDR1 LNHDA, CDR2 SQIVND (reference sequence). This CDR3 spans 14 amino acids. Here the CDR3 reads CASSTRTGTDGYTF. Written as DNA, the CDR3 is TGTGCCAGTAGTACTCGGACAGGGACAGATGGCTACACCTTC.

The chain recombines TRBV6-1 with TRBJ1-2; D is undetermined. Looked up from germline, CDR1 is MNHNS and CDR2 is SASEGT. CDR3 size: 14 residues. With 9 bases removed from V and 1 base from J, the gap between germline ends came to 15 bases. The CDR3 DNA sequence: TGTGCCAGTCGCAACCCAGGCCTTAACTATGGCTACACCTTC. Its translation: CASRNPGLNYGYTF.

The J gene is TRBJ2-5, the V gene TRBV5-1, with a possible D match to TRBD2 (6 bases). Trimming shortened V by 0 bases and J by 3 bases, and 12 bases separated the two germline ends. Germline CDR1 reads SGHRS; CDR2 reads YFSETQ. The CDR3 length is 15 residues. DNA for the CDR3: TGCGCCAGCAGCTTGGTTGCAGGAGGGGAAGAGACCCAGTACTTC. This gives the protein CASSLVAGGEETQYF.

This clonotype turned up a few times. The chain has TRBV30 and TRBJ1-1; TRBD1 aligns across 10 bases. The germline gives CDR1 GTSNPN, CDR2 SVGIG (reference sequence). V trimming: 5 bases; J trimming: 4 bases; junction bases outside the gene matches: 7. The CDR3 covers 14 residues. The CDR3 is CAWDRDRGATEAFF. DNA of the CDR3: TGTGCCTGGGACCGGGACAGGGGCGCCACTGAAGCTTTCTTT.

V usage is TRBV7-9 and J usage is TRBJ2-1; TRBD2 matches 7 bases. V was clipped by 1 base and J by 0 bases; unmatched bases: 6. This CDR3 has 17 residues. Germline CDR1 is SEHNR and CDR2 is FQNEAQ (reference sequence). The CDR3 reads CASSLVWRGSSYNEQFF. The CDR3 nucleotides read TGTGCCAGCAGCTTAGTCTGGCGGGGGAGCTCCTACAATGAGCAGTTCTTC.

V and J are TRBV30 and TRBJ1-1; 7 bases are a match to TRBD1. Germline CDR1 and CDR2: GTSNPN and SVGIG (reference sequence). The CDR3 runs 14 residues. The V and J ends lost 0 bases and 5 bases, in that order; junction bases with no gene match: 6. The DNA for the CDR3 is TGTGCCTGGAGTGTTTACAGGGGTTTTACTGAAGCTTTCTTT. Protein sequence: CAWSVYRGFTEAFF.

The CDR3 DNA sequence: TGTGCCACCAGCAGCGCGACGGGCTCTGGGGCCAACGTCCTGACTTTC. This sequence encodes CATSSATGSGANVLTF. The chain employs TRBV15 and TRBJ2-6, with no clear D. The CDR3 runs to 16 residues. The V gene lost 3 bases and the J gene lost 0 bases, with 9 bases spanning the gap. Germline V lookup: CDR1 LNHNV, CDR2 YYDKDF (reference sequence).